This TCR beta chain was obtained from a study of blood T cells in healthy people across ages. For the second PCR, which ran for about 6 to 11 cycles, a sample-barcoded 5' primer and a J-beta primer mix were used. MiXCR was run by TCRdb on the 5' RACE reads, yielding one entry per CDR3 protein. The data show 590,000 or so distinct CDR3 sequences, around 31% seen once. Per germline, CDR1 LGHNA and CDR2 YNFKEQ. V was shortened by 3 bases and J by 7 bases, with 20 bases between the two germline ends. The CDR3 has 16 amino acids. Donation came from healthy Caucasian individuals in Russia who were aged about 6 to 90.

The V call is TRBV4-2, the J call TRBJ2-3; tentatively, D is TRBD2 (7 bases). Sequenced input: blood. The TCR sequence derives from a woman of 80 years or more in good health. The chain's CDR3 is CASSQGGAGAQNTQYF. As DNA, the CDR3 is TGTGCCAGCAGCCAGGGTGGGGCGGGGGCGCAAAATACGCAGTATTTT.